The clone carrying this T cell receptor (beta chain) was seen repeatedly, ten times or more. Arm-PCR of CDR3 regions and iRepertoire HTBI primers were the basis on which TCR beta libraries were built. Via MiXCR, TCRdb re-called the multiplex PCR reads, giving one row per CDR3 protein. Of 350,000 to 450,000 distinct CDR3 sequences in the sample, approximately 15% were seen once. The source of the sample is a study of regulatory T cells in long-lasting Graves disease. As for the study in general: Newly diagnosed Graves' patients had taken antithyroid drugs under 3 months.

This CDR3 is built from 19 residues. From germline, CDR1 is LGHNT and CDR2 FRNRAP. The trim removed 6 bases at V and 9 bases at J, leaving 19 bases unmatched. As to time point: newly diagnosed GD, antithyroid drugs for less than 3 months. Isolated PBMC RNA provided the starting material for the TCR library. These data were likewise used in another study, on T cells in Graves' hyperthyroidism and ophthalmopathy. From that paper: Most thyroid clonotypes that were expanded above 0.001 also turned up in blood.

The V and J genes are TRBV12-5 and TRBJ2-1; TRBD2 matches at 14 bases. The sequence derives from a woman aged 40 to 49 with Graves disease. The sequencing used peripheral blood mononuclear cells (PBMCs), collected at new diagnosis, from a patient treated with antithyroid drugs. For the CDR3, the DNA is TGTGCTAGTGGCGTACCGGGACTAGCGGGAGAGGTGGGGTTTGGTGAGCAGTTCTTC. It yields the protein CASGVPGLAGEVGFGEQFF.